The sequence of this TCR beta chain was determined in a study of long-term antiretroviral therapy in people with HIV. Findings and limits, study-wide: ART preceded a rise in diversity that nonetheless stayed lower than in transplant donor controls. CDR3 length ranges were narrower in HIV repertoires than in controls. Adherence to ART, viral resistance and therapy changes lacked any data.

The J segment lost 5 bases and the V segment lost 4 bases, leaving 3 bases of the junction unmatched. Germline V lookup: CDR1 SGHRS, CDR2 YFSETQ. The CDR3 contains 13 residues. They ran version v3.0 of the immunoSEQ assay at survey level. TCRdb's table, derived via immunoSEQ multiplex PCR, lists solely in-frame clones and lacks some. The table has roughly 17,000 clones, 85% to 95% seen once. To note about this clone: Its antigen is unidentified.

The gene calls are TRBV5-1 and TRBJ1-1; 9 positions match TRBD1. The TCR was taken from a man in his thirties or forties with HIV. Sequences were derived from unsorted PBMCs, sampled roughly 10 years after starting antiretroviral therapy. CDR3 nucleotide sequence: TGCGCCAGCAGCGTTGACAGGGGGACTGAAGCTTTCTTT. Translated, it gives CASSVDRGTEAFF.